This is a list of T cell receptor beta chains from one sample in a study of technical replicates of blood from a handful of donors. Sequencing used immunoSEQ multiplex PCR; TCRdb keeps in-frame clones, though not all of them. The table lists some 64,000 clones, about 91% of them singletons. Sequencing was performed on PBMCs. The source of these receptors is a human donor in good health. Some clones in this sample may be carry-over from other donors' samples. Both conserved end residues are part of each CDR3. Fields, in order: D gene, J gene, V gene, clone size, CDR3 DNA, CDR3 protein. A D gene is named only where the DNA matches it firmly. Size values are once, few and many counts, or a class for expanded clones, and some rows have none.

D gene: NA
J gene: TRBJ1-1
V gene: TRBV5-1
clone size: NA
CDR3 DNA: TGCGCCAGCAGCTCCCCGGCAGGGTGGGCTTTCTTT
CDR3 protein: CASSSPAGWAFF

D gene: NA
J gene: TRBJ1-5
V gene: TRBV30
clone size: NA
CDR3 DNA: TGTGCCTGGAGTTCGATAACGGAGGGCCAGCCCCAGCATTTT
CDR3 protein: CAWSSITEGQPQHF

D gene: NA
J gene: TRBJ1-1
V gene: TRBV5-4
clone size: NA
CDR3 DNA: TGTGCCAGCAGCTCCCCCAATGTCGGGAACACTGAAGCTTTCTTT
CDR3 protein: CASSSPNVGNTEAFF

D gene: TRBD1
J gene: TRBJ2-1
V gene: TRBV7-9
clone size: NA
CDR3 DNA: TGTGCCAGCAGCTCGGGACAGCTGGCCTACAATGAGCAGTTCTTC
CDR3 protein: CASSSGQLAYNEQFF

D gene: TRBD2
J gene: TRBJ2-5
V gene: TRBV5-5
clone size: NA
CDR3 DNA: TGTGCCAGCAGCTTCCTAGCGGGGGGGCTACAAGAGACCCAGTACTTC
CDR3 protein: CASSFLAGGLQETQYF

D gene: NA
J gene: TRBJ2-1
V gene: TRBV9
clone size: NA
CDR3 DNA: TGTGCCAGCAGCGTTTACGGGGGGCACAATGAGCAGTTCTTC
CDR3 protein: CASSVYGGHNEQFF

D gene: TRBD1
J gene: TRBJ1-2
V gene: TRBV10-3
clone size: NA
CDR3 DNA: TGTGCCATCAGTGAGGAGGACAGGGCCCATGGCTACACCTTC
CDR3 protein: CAISEEDRAHGYTF

D gene: NA
J gene: TRBJ2-2
V gene: TRBV19
clone size: NA
CDR3 DNA: TGTGCCAGTAGTATAGGTAGAATTGACGGGGAGCTGTTTTTT
CDR3 protein: CASSIGRIDGELFF

D gene: TRBD2
J gene: TRBJ2-1
V gene: TRBV4-2
clone size: NA
CDR3 DNA: TGTGCCAGCAGCCAAGGCGGGAGCTCCTACAATGAGCAGTTCTTC
CDR3 protein: CASSQGGSSYNEQFF

D gene: NA
J gene: TRBJ2-3
V gene: TRBV7-2
clone size: NA
CDR3 DNA: TGTGCCAGCAGCTTAGGCTTACTAATCACAGATACGCAGTATTTT
CDR3 protein: CASSLGLLITDTQYF

D gene: TRBD1
J gene: TRBJ1-1
V gene: TRBV6-5
clone size: NA
CDR3 DNA: TGTGCCAGCAGTTACGGGACAGGGGGGAGGACTGAAGCTTTCTTT
CDR3 protein: CASSYGTGGRTEAFF

D gene: NA
J gene: TRBJ1-5
V gene: TRBV27
clone size: NA
CDR3 DNA: TGTGCCAGCAGTTTATATGGAGGGATTCAGCCCCAGCATTTT
CDR3 protein: CASSLYGGIQPQHF

D gene: NA
J gene: TRBJ1-2
V gene: TRBV5-8
clone size: NA
CDR3 DNA: TGTGCCAGCAGCTTGGGGGCTTCTCGGTATGGCTACACCTTC
CDR3 protein: CASSLGASRYGYTF

D gene: TRBD2
J gene: TRBJ2-7
V gene: TRBV5-1
clone size: once
CDR3 DNA: TGCGCCAGCAGCGGGACTAGCGCGTACTACGAGCAGTACTTC
CDR3 protein: CASSGTSAYYEQYF

D gene: TRBD2
J gene: TRBJ2-5
V gene: TRBV5-8
clone size: NA
CDR3 DNA: TGTGCCAGCAGCCCTCGAAATAGCGGGATGCTCCAAGAGACCCAGTACTTC
CDR3 protein: CASSPRNSGMLQETQYF

D gene: NA
J gene: TRBJ2-7
V gene: TRBV6-5
clone size: NA
CDR3 DNA: TGTGCCAGCAGTTATGGGCTGGGGGCGATCGAGCAGTACTTC
CDR3 protein: CASSYGLGAIEQYF

D gene: TRBD2
J gene: TRBJ2-3
V gene: TRBV5-6
clone size: NA
CDR3 DNA: TGTGCCAGCAGCCTGTCGGCGACTAGCAGACGCGCAGATACGCAGTATTTT
CDR3 protein: CASSLSATSRRADTQYF

D gene: NA
J gene: TRBJ1-1
V gene: TRBV30
clone size: few
CDR3 DNA: TGTGCCTGGAGTGTGAGGGTCGGACAAGCTTTCTTT
CDR3 protein: CAWSVRVGQAFF

D gene: NA
J gene: TRBJ2-7
V gene: TRBV12-5
clone size: NA
CDR3 DNA: TGTGCTAGTGGTTTGGCCAACTACGAGCAGTACTTC
CDR3 protein: CASGLANYEQYF

D gene: NA
J gene: TRBJ2-7
V gene: TRBV10-3
clone size: many
CDR3 DNA: TGTGCCATCACAGAGACTCACCGGTCCTACGAGCAGTACTTC
CDR3 protein: CAITETHRSYEQYF

D gene: NA
J gene: TRBJ1-1
V gene: TRBV4-1
clone size: NA
CDR3 DNA: TGCGCCAGCAGCCAGGGCGCTTCAGGGTATGGCACTGAAGCTTTCTTT
CDR3 protein: CASSQGASGYGTEAFF

D gene: NA
J gene: TRBJ2-2
V gene: TRBV7-9
clone size: few
CDR3 DNA: TGTGCCAGCAGCTTAGCCGGGACCGGGGAGCTGTTTTTT
CDR3 protein: CASSLAGTGELFF

D gene: TRBD1
J gene: TRBJ2-2
V gene: TRBV6-1
clone size: NA
CDR3 DNA: TGTGCCAGCAGTGGGGGGACAGGGTTCGGGAACACCGGGGAGCTGTTTTTT
CDR3 protein: CASSGGTGFGNTGELFF

D gene: TRBD2
J gene: TRBJ2-1
V gene: TRBV5-1
clone size: NA
CDR3 DNA: TGCGCCAGCAGCTTGTACCTAGTAGGCGGGGCACCGGGGGGGGAGCAGTTCTTC
CDR3 protein: CASSLYLVGGAPGGEQFF

D gene: TRBD2
J gene: TRBJ2-1
V gene: TRBV9
clone size: NA
CDR3 DNA: TGTGCCAGCAGCATAGGGACTAGCGGTTACAATGAGCAGTTCTTC
CDR3 protein: CASSIGTSGYNEQFF

D gene: NA
J gene: TRBJ1-1
V gene: TRBV9
clone size: NA
CDR3 DNA: TGTGCCAGCAGCGGACAGGTCGGGAACACTGAAGCTTTCTTT
CDR3 protein: CASSGQVGNTEAFF

D gene: TRBD2
J gene: TRBJ2-3
V gene: TRBV7-2
clone size: NA
CDR3 DNA: TGTGCCAGCAGCTTAGGTCCTAGCGGGGGAAATACGCAGTATTTT
CDR3 protein: CASSLGPSGGNTQYF

D gene: NA
J gene: TRBJ2-7
V gene: TRBV7-2
clone size: NA
CDR3 DNA: TGTGCCAGCAGCCCGACAACTTACGAGCAGTACTTC
CDR3 protein: CASSPTTYEQYF

D gene: TRBD1
J gene: TRBJ2-2
V gene: TRBV7-9
clone size: NA
CDR3 DNA: TGTGCCAGCAGCCCTGGACAGGCCTTCGGGGAGCTGTTTTTT
CDR3 protein: CASSPGQAFGELFF

D gene: NA
J gene: TRBJ2-4
V gene: TRBV19
clone size: NA
CDR3 DNA: TGTGCCAGTAGTATAGGTCCCAGACTAGCCAAAAACATTCAGTACTTC
CDR3 protein: CASSIGPRLAKNIQYF

D gene: TRBD1
J gene: TRBJ2-1
V gene: TRBV13
clone size: NA
CDR3 DNA: TGTGCCAGCAGCTTGCGACAGGGGAGAGGCTACAATGAGCAGTTCTTC
CDR3 protein: CASSLRQGRGYNEQFF

D gene: NA
J gene: TRBJ2-2
V gene: TRBV30
clone size: once
CDR3 DNA: TGTGCCTGGAGTTCTGGAGGAATTGGCGGGGAGCTGTTTTTT
CDR3 protein: CAWSSGGIGGELFF

D gene: TRBD2
J gene: TRBJ2-7
V gene: TRBV2
clone size: NA
CDR3 DNA: TGTGCCAGCAGTGTGCAGCGGGGGGGTAACGAGCAGTACTTC
CDR3 protein: CASSVQRGGNEQYF

D gene: NA
J gene: TRBJ2-7
V gene: TRBV5-4
clone size: NA
CDR3 DNA: TGTGCCAGCTCCGAGGATCTAGCGACCTACGAGCAGTACTTC
CDR3 protein: CASSEDLATYEQYF

D gene: TRBD2
J gene: TRBJ2-1
V gene: TRBV15
clone size: once
CDR3 DNA: TGTGCCACCAGCAGAGATAGAGGACTAGCGGTGTATGAGCAGTTCTTC
CDR3 protein: CATSRDRGLAVYEQFF

D gene: TRBD1
J gene: TRBJ2-1
V gene: TRBV29-1
clone size: NA
CDR3 DNA: TGCAGCGCACGGACAGGAGAGCAGTTCTTC
CDR3 protein: CSARTGEQFF